This passage covers 20 T cell receptor beta chains from one sample sequenced in a study of blood T cells in healthy people across ages. Then a second PCR, running about 7 to 11 cycles, was carried out with a sample-barcoded 5' primer and a J-beta primer mix. TCRdb independently ran MiXCR on the 5' RACE reads; one entry per CDR3 protein. The table has 600,000 to 900,000 distinct CDR3 sequences, roughly 24% seen once. These data were also filed under a second study, of T cells of mothers and their children.

The sample was blood. These receptors originate from a boy aged 10-17 years in good health.

This clonotype was detected a few times. This chain links TRBV5-1 with TRBJ2-2; D gene ambiguous. V lost 1 base and J lost 2, with 15 bases in between. This CDR3 comprises 17 residues. Per germline, CDR1 SGHRS and CDR2 YFSETQ. The CDR3 reads CASSLRVSSENTGELFF. CDR3 in DNA: TGCGCCAGCAGCTTGCGGGTTTCCAGTGAAAACACCGGGGAGCTGTTTTTT. Variable domain in full (rest from reference TRBV5-1 and TRBJ2-2): KAGVTQTPRYLIKTRGQQVTLSCSPISGHRSVSWYQQTPGQGLQFLFEYFSETQRNKGNFPGRFSGRQFSNSRSEMNVSTLELGDSALYLCASSLRVSSENTGELFFGEGSRLTVL.

This clonotype turned up a few times. The rearrangement joins TRBV2 to TRBJ2-1; perhaps TRBD2 as D (6 bases). V was cut by 8 bases and J by 4 bases, with 9 bases left in between. The CDR3 runs to 12 residues. Germline CDR1 and CDR2: SNHLY and FYNNEI. This CDR3 reads CASGRLYNEQFF. The DNA for the CDR3 is TGTGCCAGCGGGAGGCTTTACAATGAGCAGTTCTTC.

This clonotype was detected a few times. The V gene is TRBV9, the J gene TRBJ1-1, with 8 bases aligning to TRBD1. The trim removed 3 bases at V and 0 bases at J, leaving 4 bases unmatched. The germline CDR1 and CDR2 sequences are SGDLS and YYNGEE. The CDR3 covers 15 residues. CDR3 sequence reads: CASSAGGFMNTEAFF. CDR3 DNA: TGTGCCAGCAGCGCAGGGGGCTTCATGAACACTGAAGCTTTCTTT.

This clonotype has just a few counts. The chain has TRBV20-1 and TRBJ1-2; TRBD1 is a possible D gene (6 bases). V was trimmed by 8 bases and J by 7 bases, leaving 23 bases between them. The CDR3 has 14 residues. Germline CDR1 DFQATT, CDR2 SNEGSKA (reference sequence). As DNA, the CDR3 is TGCAGTACCCGCCCGAGGGGGGTTGAGGGTGGCTACACCTTC. This gives the protein CSTRPRGVEGGYTF.

The chain uses TRBV5-5 and TRBJ1-2; 9 nucleotides match TRBD1. The junction had 4 bases not matched to a gene; V was cut back by 2 bases and J by 5 bases. Germline CDR1 SGHKS, CDR2 YYEKEE (reference sequence). CDR3 length: 14 amino acids. As DNA, the CDR3 is TGTGCCAGCAGCTTTAGGGGACAGGGTTATGGCTACACCTTC. Translating gives CASSFRGQGYGYTF.

This sequence joins TRBV29-1 and TRBJ1-1; 7 positions match TRBD1. Germline V gene data show CDR1 as SQVTM and CDR2 as ANQGSEA. The junction had 1 base not matched to a gene; V was cut back by 5 bases and J by 1 base. The CDR3 runs 12 residues. The CDR3 DNA reads TGCAGCGTTCGACAGGGGAACACTGAAGCTTTCTTT. Its translation is CSVRQGNTEAFF.

This clonotype was seen a handful of times. The chain links TRBV6-5 to TRBJ2-3; 8 nucleotides line up with TRBD2. With V trimmed by 6 bases and J by 2 bases, 4 bases remained unmatched. Germline V CDR1 and CDR2: MNHEY, SVGAGI. The CDR3 is 14 amino acids. The CDR3 sequence: CASRREGVTDTQYF. The CDR3 DNA reads as TGTGCCAGCAGACGGGAGGGGGTCACAGATACGCAGTATTTT.

V and J are TRBV6-4 and TRBJ2-3; the match to TRBD2 covers 7 bases. The junction had 10 bases not matched to a gene; V was cut back by 6 bases and J by 10 bases. CDR3 length equals 13 residues. CDR1 is MRHNA and CDR2 is SNTAGT in the germline V gene. The CDR3 here is CASSRDYPVAQYF. In DNA form, the CDR3 reads TGTGCCAGCAGCCGGGACTACCCCGTCGCGCAGTATTTT.

This chain connects TRBV12-3 or TRBV12-4 to TRBJ2-4, with D unclear. V lost 6 bases to trimming and J lost 1 base, with 13 bases between them. This CDR3 has 15 residues. In DNA, the CDR3 is TGTGCCAGCAGCCTCCAAATCGCGGCCAAAAACATTCAGTACTTC. Translation: CASSLQIAAKNIQYF.

The chain combines TRBV5-1 with TRBJ1-2; 8 bases fit TRBD1. CDR1 is SGHRS, CDR2 YFSETQ, per germline. The CDR3 consists of 17 residues. V shed 0 bases, J shed 3 bases, and the junction held 10 bases outside the gene matches. This chain's CDR3 is CASSLGSPGQGYYGYTF. The CDR3 coding sequence is TGCGCCAGCAGCTTGGGCTCTCCCGGACAGGGTTACTATGGCTACACCTTC.

A word on this clonotype: An end of the junction does not agree with germline; a read error may underlie this. This rearrangement joins TRBV15 to TRBJ2-7; 10 bases align to TRBD1. The CDR3 covers 14 residues. Germline assignment: CDR1 LNHNV and CDR2 YYDKDF (reference sequence). CDR3 loop: CATSGDRGLDEQYF. The CDR3 DNA reads TGTGCCACCAGCGGAGACAGGGGGCTGGACGAGCAGTACTTC. Complete variable domain (other parts from reference TRBV15 and TRBJ2-7): DAMVIQNPRYQVTQFGKPVTLSCSQTLNHNVMYWYQQKSSQAPKLLFHYYDKDFNNEADTPDNFQSRRPNTSFCFLDIRSPGLGDTAMYLCATSGDRGLDEQYFGPGTRLTVT.

The V call is TRBV7-6, the J call TRBJ2-7, with D unresolved. The ends were cut back, 1 base at V and 0 bases at J, with 10 bases in the middle. The CDR3 consists of 15 residues. Per germline, CDR1 SGHVS and CDR2 FNYEAQ. This chain's CDR3 is CASSLETKGSYEQYF. CDR3 coding DNA: TGTGCCAGCAGCTTAGAAACAAAGGGCTCCTACGAGCAGTACTTC.

A few counts support this clonotype. The germline gene is not matched at one end of the junction; a read error may be the cause. The chain links TRBV9 to TRBJ2-5; 13 bases line up with TRBD2. The DNA end is a closer match to TRBJ2-1, so the J assignment may be wrong. Germline assignment: CDR1 SGDLS and CDR2 YYNGEE. The CDR3 consists of 15 residues. CDR3 DNA sequence: TGTGCCGGCAGCGCCGGGACTAGCGGGGACGGTGAGCAGTTCTTC. Translating it yields CAGSAGTSGDGEQFF.

The CDR3 DNA sequence: TGTGCCACCAGCTTATCAGGGGGGGGCTCCTACAATGAGCAGTTCTTC. Residues: CATSLSGGGSYNEQFF. This chain connects TRBV15 to TRBJ2-1; D may correspond to TRBD1 or TRBD2 (7 bases each). V gave up 5 bases and J gave up 0 bases, with 14 bases separating them. The CDR3 is 16 residues long. CDR1 is LNHNV, CDR2 YYDKDF, per germline (reference sequence).

This clonotype was seen only a few times. The chain recombines TRBV3-1 with TRBJ2-3; TRBD2 agrees at 8 bases. Germline V CDR1 and CDR2: LGHDT, YNNKEL (reference sequence). CDR3 length: 19 residues. Trimming took 0 bases from V and 1 from J; bases not matched to a gene: 12. CDR3 amino acids: CASSQDLQRGGPGTDTQYF. In nucleotides, the CDR3 is TGTGCCAGCAGCCAAGATTTACAACGGGGGGGCCCAGGCACAGATACGCAGTATTTT.

This chain links TRBV5-1 with TRBJ2-7, with 12 positions matching TRBD2. The germline V gene has CDR1 SGHRS and CDR2 YFSETQ. Unmatched junction bases numbered 7, after V lost 9 bases and J lost 6 bases. This CDR3 has 13 amino acids. CDR3 in amino acids: CATRTSGAAEQYF. The CDR3 region has the DNA TGCGCCACCAGGACTAGCGGGGCTGCCGAGCAGTACTTC.

The V and J genes are TRBV11-2 and TRBJ2-2; 10 bases agree with TRBD1. Germline-derived CDR1 and CDR2 are SGHAT and FQNNGV. CDR3 length: 16 residues. V was pared by 10 bases and J by 6 bases, with 14 bases of the junction left unmatched. Written as DNA, the CDR3 is TGTGCCACACCCCAGGGACAGGGGTACTACGCCGGGGAGCTGTTTTTT. This translates into CATPQGQGYYAGELFF.

This clonotype was observed a few times. The V gene is TRBV2, the J gene TRBJ2-1; D not resolved. This CDR3 spans 15 amino acids. Germline CDR1 is SNHLY and CDR2 is FYNNEI. The V gene lost 7 bases and the J gene lost 0 bases, with 13 bases spanning the gap. CDR3 sequence: CASTEARSSYNEQFF. The DNA of the CDR3 is TGTGCCAGCACCGAAGCGAGAAGCTCCTACAATGAGCAGTTCTTC.

The genes are TRBV20-1 and TRBJ1-2; D uncertain. The V gene's germline CDR1 is DFQATT and CDR2 SNEGSKA (reference sequence). V gave up 0 bases and J gave up 2 bases, with 16 bases separating them. The CDR3 extends over 16 amino acids. The CDR3 sequence: CSARDWKEGGNYGYTF. The CDR3 nucleotides are TGCAGTGCTAGAGACTGGAAGGAGGGAGGGAACTATGGCTACACCTTC.

The chain carries TRBV14 and TRBJ2-5; D gene ambiguous. The better agreement between TRBJ2-1 and the DNA end casts doubt on the J call. Germline CDR1 and CDR2: SGHDN and FVKESK. The CDR3 runs 13 residues. This CDR3 is CASSQARRIGQFF. CDR3 nucleotide sequence: TGTGCCAGCAGCCAAGCAAGAAGAATAGGCCAGTTCTTC.